The 11 T cell receptor beta chains below all came from one sample that was sequenced in a study of CD8+ T cells in alopecia areata (dated by TCRdb to the late 2010s). Library prep was done by the immunoSEQ multiplex PCR assay. RNA was extracted from all samples and reverse transcribed into cDNA as template for TCR sequencing. TCRdb's version of the immuneACCESS table is confined to in-frame rearrangements and falls short of the full clone set. An unresolved V gene accounts for under half of the shortfall where checked; the remainder is of unknown origin. Recorded for this sample are 190,000 or so clones; roughly three fifths of them occurred a single time. About 3.5% of the sample rests with the top ten. What this sample's time point label stands for: approximately 4 weeks on oral tofacitinib. What this sample's treatment or condition label stands for: oral pan-JAK inhibitor, 5-10 mg twice daily.

The sequenced sample was CD4+ T cells sorted from blood, obtained at week 4, from a patient treated with tofacitinib. The source is a human donor with alopecia areata.

This clone appeared a few times. The chain has TRBV7-6 and TRBJ1-3, with D uncertain. In germline, CDR1 is SGHVS, CDR2 FNYEAQ. This CDR3 comprises 13 residues. V dropped 4 bases and J dropped 5 bases, with 9 bases sitting between them. CDR3 in DNA: TGTGCCAGCAGCTCCGCTCCCCGAAACACCATATATTTT. Amino acid sequence: CASSSAPRNTIYF. Full variable domain (remainder filled in from reference TRBV7-6 and TRBJ1-3): GAGVSQSPRYKVTKRGQDVALRCDPISGHVSLYWYRQALGQGPEFLTYFNYEAQQDKSGLPNDRFSAERPEGSISTLTIQRTEQRDSAMYRCASSSAPRNTIYFGEGSWLTVV.

The rearrangement uses TRBV9 and TRBJ2-7; D possibly uses TRBD1 or TRBD2 (5 bases each). Between the trimmed V and J ends, which lost 3 bases and 0 bases, there was a span of 10 bases. The CDR3 has 14 residues. CDR1 and CDR2 from the germline V gene are SGDLS and YYNGEE. The CDR3 DNA follows: TGTGCCAGCAGCGCGTCTGGGACCTCCTACGAGCAGTACTTC. Translating it yields CASSASGTSYEQYF.

This chain links TRBV2 with TRBJ2-3; D possibly corresponds to TRBD1 (5 bases). Germline CDR1 reads SNHLY; CDR2 reads FYNNEI. This CDR3 has 14 residues. V was clipped by 3 bases and J by 2 bases, with 9 bases between them. CDR3 coding DNA: TGTGCCAGCAGTGAGGGCAGGGTCACAGATACGCAGTATTTT. This sequence encodes CASSEGRVTDTQYF.

The chain couples TRBV5-4 to TRBJ2-5; TRBD2 matches 12 bases. The J segment lost 5 bases and the V segment lost 4 bases, leaving 15 bases of the junction unmatched. The CDR3 loop spans 18 amino acids. Germline-derived CDR1 and CDR2 are SGHNT and YYREEE (reference sequence). Here the CDR3 reads CASSHNPGLAGSKETQYF. The DNA for the CDR3 is TGTGCCAGCAGCCACAACCCTGGACTAGCGGGGTCGAAGGAGACCCAGTACTTC.

The sample holds a few counts of this clone. The chain is built from TRBV29-1 and TRBJ2-7; 12 positions match TRBD1. The CDR3 is 14 residues long. V lost 5 bases to trimming and J lost 5 bases; unmatched junction nucleotides: 7. Germline V gives CDR1 SQVTM, CDR2 ANQGSEA. CDR3 bases: TGCAGCGTTAAGGGGACAGGGGGCTTCCACGAGCAGTACTTC. Its protein is CSVKGTGGFHEQYF.

Only a few counts were recorded for this clone. The chain carries TRBV29-1 and TRBJ2-3, with D tentatively TRBD1 (5 bases). Germline V gene lookup returns CDR1 SQVTM and CDR2 ANQGSEA. Deletions cut 3 bases from V and 3 bases from J, with 16 bases between. The CDR3 totals 15 residues. DNA of the CDR3: TGCAGCGTTGACAGGGCTGGCCGCTGGACAGATACGCAGTATTTT. This gives the protein CSVDRAGRWTDTQYF.

The chain employs TRBV5-6 and TRBJ1-1; D is possibly TRBD1 (5 bases). V lost 3 bases, J lost 2 bases, and 11 bases lay in between. In germline, CDR1 is SGHDT, CDR2 YYEEEE. The length of the CDR3 is 14 residues. CDR3 loop: CASSWGRSNTEAFF. The CDR3 DNA reads as TGTGCCAGCAGCTGGGGACGGTCAAACACTGAAGCTTTCTTT. Complete variable domain (other parts from reference TRBV5-6 and TRBJ1-1): DAGVTQSPTHLIKTRGQQVTLRCSPKSGHDTVSWYQQALGQGPQFIFQYYEEEERQRGNFPDRFSGHQFPNYSSELNVNALLLGDSALYLCASSWGRSNTEAFFGQGTRLTVV.

This clone has just a few counts. The J gene is TRBJ1-5, the V gene TRBV10-3; 8 positions agree with TRBD1. Trimming removed 4 bases from V and 1 base from J; junction bases left unmatched: 6. The CDR3 covers 16 residues. Germline V gene lookup returns CDR1 ENHRY and CDR2 SYGVKD. CDR3 nucleotides: TGTGCCATCAGTGTGGACGCAGGGGGCAGCAATCAGCCCCAGCATTTT. The encoded protein is CAISVDAGGSNQPQHF.

There are a few counts of this clone. V gene TRBV7-9 combines with J gene TRBJ1-6, with a possible D match to TRBD1 (6 bases). The germline CDR1 and CDR2 sequences are SEHNR and FQNEAQ (reference sequence). The CDR3 sequence is 17 residues long. V shed 5 bases and J shed 3 bases, with 17 bases lying between them. The CDR3 region is CASSTLGGRDYNSPLHF. CDR3 in DNA: TGTGCCAGCAGCACCCTCGGGGGCCGAGACTATAATTCACCCCTCCACTTT.

J is TRBJ1-1 and V is TRBV29-1; D remains ambiguous. This CDR3 is built from 13 residues. The V and J ends lost 2 bases and 1 base respectively, with 8 bases between them. CDR1 and CDR2 (germline): SQVTM, ANQGSEA. CDR3 in amino acids: CSVELPGNTEAFF. DNA of the CDR3: TGCAGCGTTGAATTGCCCGGGAACACTGAAGCTTTCTTT. Variable domain in full (rest from reference TRBV29-1 and TRBJ1-1): SAVISQKPSRDICQRGTSLTIQCQVDSQVTMMFWYRQQPGQSLTLIATANQGSEATYESGFVIDKFPISRPNLTFSTLTVSNMSPEDSSIYLCSVELPGNTEAFFGQGTRLTVV.

This chain joins TRBV30 and TRBJ1-2; D is perhaps TRBD1 (5 bases). With 0 bases removed from V and 8 bases from J, the gap between germline ends came to 16 bases. Germline-derived CDR1 and CDR2 are GTSNPN and SVGIG (reference sequence). The CDR3 runs 14 residues. DNA for the CDR3: TGTGCCTGGAGTGTGGGACGCCCATCCGCGGGCTACACCTTC. Translated, it gives CAWSVGRPSAGYTF.